This T cell receptor (beta chain) was identified in a study of CXCR3-negative and CXCR3-positive naive CD8 T cells. Naive CD8+ T cells had a CD45RO-CCR7+CD27+CD95- phenotype. UMI-labeled 5' RACE yielded the TRB cDNA libraries. From its re-call of the 5' RACE reads, TCRdb lists each CDR3 protein once, without DNA. The sample table includes 130,000 or so distinct CDR3 sequences. For this clonotype: The antigen is not known.

Study results and caveats: Naive subsets displayed similar surface CD5, and TCR strength was inferred from TRB CDR3 properties. The study found comparably high diversity in both naive subsets and much lower diversity in memory CD8+ cells. Comparison of naive CXCR3-negative and CXCR3-positive cells revealed similar TRBV-TRBJ usage, while memory cells differed.

The CDR3 is 13 amino acids. CDR1 is LNHDA and CDR2 is SQIVND in the germline V gene (reference sequence). The receptor's source is a human donor in good health. Some clones in this sample may be carry-over from other donors' samples. Sequenced material: naive CXCR3- CD8+ T cells from blood. As to subset: CD45RO-CCR7+CD27+CD95- naive CD8+ T cells lacking CXCR3 (TNR3-). The chain joins TRBV19 to TRBJ2-1; lacking DNA, the TRBD2 call made by TCRdb goes unchecked. CDR3 amino acids: CASSTTTLDEQFF.